The present TCR beta chain was sequenced within a study of cytomegalovirus exposure and HLA in healthy donors. Trimming at V came to 8 bases and at J to 10 bases, leaving 9 bases not matched to a gene. The CDR3 has 13 amino acids. CDR1 is SQVTM and CDR2 is ANQGSEA in the germline V gene. PCR involved 60 Vbeta and 13 Jbeta primers. The repertoire was sequenced with immunoSEQ multiplex PCR; TCRdb's copy has only in-frame clones and lacks some. The sample consists of 140,000 to 150,000 clones, 60% to 85% of them appearing once. This clone has only one observation. The chain joins TRBV29-1 to TRBJ2-1; TRBD2 matches 12 bases. Sequencing used PBMCs. The receptor comes from a woman aged 40 to 50 in good health and CMV-seropositive. CDR3 loop: CSPEGLAGGEQFF. In DNA, the CDR3 is TGCAGCCCAGAGGGTCTAGCGGGGGGGGAGCAGTTCTTC.